This T cell receptor beta chain originates from a study of blood T cell repertoires in COVID-19. Per the authors' pipeline: Amplification of reference gene primers provided the estimated nucleated cell counts. Clones were sequenced by immunoSEQ multiplex PCR, and TCRdb holds only the in-frame ones, with some missing. That table furnishes V, J and clone size, whereas the DNA furnished D and trimming. The repertoire includes almost 90,000 clones, over 75% of them detected once, and roughly 10% sits in the top ten. The CDR3 has 13 residues. Trimming cost V 2 bases and J 8 bases, with 12 bases left between them.

Sequences were obtained from peripheral blood. The rearrangement links TRBV12-3 or TRBV12-4 to TRBJ1-2, with a possible D match to TRBD1 (6 bases). This clonotype was sampled from a man older than 75 with acute or convalescent COVID-19. The CDR3: CASSLRGFGGYTF. For the CDR3, the DNA is TGTGCCAGCAGTTTAAGGGGGTTCGGGGGCTACACCTTC.